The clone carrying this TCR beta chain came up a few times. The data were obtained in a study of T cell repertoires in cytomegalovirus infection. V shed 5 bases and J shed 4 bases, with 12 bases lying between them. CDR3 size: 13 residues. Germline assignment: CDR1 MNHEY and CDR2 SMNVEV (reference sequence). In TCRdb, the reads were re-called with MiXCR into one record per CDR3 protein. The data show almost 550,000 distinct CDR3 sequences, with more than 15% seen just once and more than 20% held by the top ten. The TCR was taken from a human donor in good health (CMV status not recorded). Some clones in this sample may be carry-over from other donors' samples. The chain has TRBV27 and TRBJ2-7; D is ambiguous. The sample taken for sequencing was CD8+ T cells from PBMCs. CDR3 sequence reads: CASSPYLRYEQYF. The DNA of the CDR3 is TGTGCCAGCAGTCCCTACCTCAGATACGAGCAGTACTTC.